One and the same sample provided the 10 T cell receptor beta chains below, sequenced in a study of control samples from healthy donors and cancer patients. Profiled with immunoSEQ multiplex PCR; TCRdb holds only in-frame clones, not every one. Altogether about 130,000 clones are present, around nine tenths being singletons, with the ten largest covering around 5.8%. The sequenced sample consisted of blood. The origin of the receptors is a young man in good health.

By its share, this clone is medium-sized. V and J are TRBV29-1 and TRBJ1-5; 11 bases align to TRBD1. Germline lookup yields CDR1 SQVTM and CDR2 ANQGSEA. V shed 6 bases, J shed 5 bases, and the junction held 6 bases outside the gene matches. CDR3 length equals 14 residues. The CDR3 nucleotides are TGCAGCGTCAGGACAGGGGGCTTCGATCAGCCCCAGCATTTT. This encodes CSVRTGGFDQPQHF.

This chain links TRBV6-5 with TRBJ2-7; D perhaps matches TRBD2 (6 bases). This CDR3 is 14 amino acids long. Trimming removed 2 bases at V and 1 base at J, with 9 bases between. Germline CDR1 is MNHEY and CDR2 is SVGAGI. CDR3 loop: CASSYIAGSYEQYF. CDR3 sequence (DNA): TGTGCCAGCAGTTACATCGCGGGGTCCTACGAGCAGTACTTC.

The CDR3 reads CASSVGGARNSPLHF. The CDR3, as DNA: TGTGCCAGCAGTGTCGGGGGGGCGCGTAATTCACCCCTCCACTTT. The chain links TRBV2 to TRBJ1-6, with TRBD1 as a possible D gene (6 bases). The V end lost 4 bases, the J end lost 6 bases, and 13 bases lay between the germline ends. Germline CDR1 is SNHLY and CDR2 is FYNNEI. This CDR3 has 15 amino acids.

This clone was detected only a few times. The rearrangement links TRBV6-5 to TRBJ1-4; possible D gene TRBD1, 6 bases. V lost 5 bases and J lost 8, with 9 bases in between. The CDR3 extends over 12 amino acids. Looked up from germline, CDR1 is MNHEY and CDR2 is SVGAGI. CDR3 DNA sequence: TGTGCCAGCAGTCGAACAGGGGAAAAACTGTTTTTT. It specifies CASSRTGEKLFF.

The genes are TRBV9 and TRBJ2-3; weak D call: TRBD1 (6 bases). V lost 4 bases and J lost 2, with 11 bases in between. Looked up from germline, CDR1 is SGDLS and CDR2 is YYNGEE. This CDR3 is built from 14 residues. DNA for the CDR3: TGTGCCAGCAGCACTTGGGACAACACAGATACGCAGTATTTT. Translation gives CASSTWDNTDTQYF.

The V and J genes are TRBV4-1 and TRBJ2-1; 12 nucleotides align to TRBD2. Germline values: CDR1 MGHRA, CDR2 YSYEKL. The CDR3 has 17 residues. V dropped 1 base and J dropped 4; count of bases not matched to a gene: 5. The CDR3 spells CASSQGTSGAPYNEQFF. CDR3 sequence (DNA): TGCGCCAGCAGCCAAGGGACTAGCGGGGCGCCGTACAATGAGCAGTTCTTC.

The rearrangement uses TRBV29-1 and TRBJ1-2; 8 bases are a match to TRBD1. The V segment lost 3 bases and the J segment 14 bases; nucleotides outside the gene matches: 17. CDR3 length: 14 amino acids. Germline CDR1 SQVTM, CDR2 ANQGSEA. The CDR3 DNA is TGCAGCGTTGAGAGTGACAGGGGTGCGCCTCGGCAGACCTTC. Its translation is CSVESDRGAPRQTF.

This chain connects TRBV7-2 to TRBJ1-1; D is unresolved. In germline, CDR1 is SGHTA, CDR2 FQGNSA. The V end was cut by 5 bases, the J end by 4 bases, with 14 bases between. There are 14 residues in the CDR3. CDR3 in amino acids: CASSPQGYGTEAFF. The CDR3 region has the DNA TGTGCCAGCAGCCCTCAAGGATACGGCACTGAAGCTTTCTTT.

The chain joins TRBV10-3 to TRBJ2-2, with D maybe TRBD1 (5 bases). The ends were cut back, 6 bases at V and 6 bases at J, with 17 bases in the middle. This CDR3 has 15 residues. The germline CDR1 and CDR2 sequences are ENHRY and SYGVKD. CDR3 nucleotide sequence: TGTGCCATCAGACGGACAAACCAGCTGGCCGGGGAGCTGTTTTTT. This codes for CAIRRTNQLAGELFF.

The V gene is TRBV30, the J gene TRBJ2-6; weak D call: TRBD1 (7 bases). Trimming cost V 4 bases and J 12 bases, with 19 bases left between them. This CDR3 region has 14 residues. Germline-derived CDR1 and CDR2 are GTSNPN and SVGIG (reference sequence). The CDR3 sequence is CAWNPKGGGVVLTF. The CDR3 DNA reads as TGTGCCTGGAACCCTAAAGGAGGGGGCGTCGTCCTGACTTTC. The whole variable domain, filled in from reference TRBV30 and TRBJ2-6, reads SQTIHQWPATLVQPVGSPLSLECTVEGTSNPNLYWYRQAAGRGLQLLFYSVGIGQISSEVPQNLSASRPQDRQFILSSKKLLLSDSGFYLCAWNPKGGGVVLTFGAGSRLTVL.